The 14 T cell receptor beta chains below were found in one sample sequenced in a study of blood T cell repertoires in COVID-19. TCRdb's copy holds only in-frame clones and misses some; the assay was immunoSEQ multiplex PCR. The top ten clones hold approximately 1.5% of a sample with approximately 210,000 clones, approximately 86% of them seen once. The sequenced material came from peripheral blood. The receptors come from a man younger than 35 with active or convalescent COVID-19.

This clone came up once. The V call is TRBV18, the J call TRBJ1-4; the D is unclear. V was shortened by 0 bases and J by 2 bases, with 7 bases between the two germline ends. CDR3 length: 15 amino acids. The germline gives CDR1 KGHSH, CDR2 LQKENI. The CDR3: CASSPPQFTNEKLFF. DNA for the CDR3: TGTGCCAGCTCACCACCGCAGTTCACTAATGAAAAACTGTTTTTT.

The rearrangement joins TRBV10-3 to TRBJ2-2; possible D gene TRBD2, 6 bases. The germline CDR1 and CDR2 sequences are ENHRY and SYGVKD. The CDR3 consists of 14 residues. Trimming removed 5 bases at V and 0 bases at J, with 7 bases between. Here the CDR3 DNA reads TGTGCCATCAGTAGGGACTCGAACACCGGGGAGCTGTTTTTT. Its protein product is CAISRDSNTGELFF.

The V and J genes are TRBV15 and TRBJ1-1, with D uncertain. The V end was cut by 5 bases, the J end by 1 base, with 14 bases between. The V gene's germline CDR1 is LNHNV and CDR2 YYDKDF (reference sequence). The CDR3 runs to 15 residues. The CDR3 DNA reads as TGTGCCACCAGCCCCCGAGTTGGTTGGAACACTGAAGCTTTCTTT. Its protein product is CATSPRVGWNTEAFF.

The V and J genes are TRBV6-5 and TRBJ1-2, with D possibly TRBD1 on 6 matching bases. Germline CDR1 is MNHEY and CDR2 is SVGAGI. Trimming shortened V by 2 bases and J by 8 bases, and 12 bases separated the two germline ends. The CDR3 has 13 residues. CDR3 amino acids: CASSYGQGRGYTF. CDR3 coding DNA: TGTGCCAGCAGTTACGGGCAGGGGAGAGGCTACACCTTC.

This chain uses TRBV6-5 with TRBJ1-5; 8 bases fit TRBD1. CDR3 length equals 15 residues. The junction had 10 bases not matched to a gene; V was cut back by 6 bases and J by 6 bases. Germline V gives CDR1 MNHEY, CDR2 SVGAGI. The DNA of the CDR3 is TGTGCCAGCAGAGAGAGACAGGGGAGGGTTCAGCCCCAGCATTTT. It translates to CASRERQGRVQPQHF.

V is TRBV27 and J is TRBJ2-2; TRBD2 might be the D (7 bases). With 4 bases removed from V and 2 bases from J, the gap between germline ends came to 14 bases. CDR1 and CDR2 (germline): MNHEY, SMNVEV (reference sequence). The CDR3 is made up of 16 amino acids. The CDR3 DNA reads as TGTGCCAGCAGTTACGTGGGGGGGGCCAACACCGGGGAGCTGTTTTTT. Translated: CASSYVGGANTGELFF.

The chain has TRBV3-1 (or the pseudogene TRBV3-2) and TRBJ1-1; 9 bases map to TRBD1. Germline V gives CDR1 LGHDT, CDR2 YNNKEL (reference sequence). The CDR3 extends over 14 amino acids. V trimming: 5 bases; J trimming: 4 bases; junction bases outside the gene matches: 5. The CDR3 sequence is CASSYRQGGTEAFF. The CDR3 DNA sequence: TGTGCCAGCAGCTACAGACAGGGGGGCACTGAAGCTTTCTTT.

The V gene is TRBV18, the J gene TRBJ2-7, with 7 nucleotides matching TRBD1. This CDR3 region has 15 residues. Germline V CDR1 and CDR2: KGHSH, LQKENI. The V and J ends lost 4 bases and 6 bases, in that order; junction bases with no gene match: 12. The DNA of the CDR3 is TGTGCCAGCTCACGACAGGGACGGTCAGGGGGCGAGCAGTACTTC. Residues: CASSRQGRSGGEQYF.

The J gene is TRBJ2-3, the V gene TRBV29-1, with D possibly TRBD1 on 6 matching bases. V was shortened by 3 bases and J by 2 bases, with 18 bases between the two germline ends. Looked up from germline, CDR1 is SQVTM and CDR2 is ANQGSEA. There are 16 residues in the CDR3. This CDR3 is CSVDPHGRTVTDTQYF. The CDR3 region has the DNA TGCAGCGTTGACCCGCATGGTAGGACAGTCACAGATACGCAGTATTTT.

The CDR3 DNA follows: TGCAGCGTATCATTTACAGGGAAAACTGAAGCTTTCTTT. It specifies CSVSFTGKTEAFF. The gene calls are TRBV29-1 and TRBJ1-1, with D possibly being TRBD1 (6 bases). CDR3 length: 13 residues. Germline CDR1 reads SQVTM; CDR2 reads ANQGSEA. Trimming took off 6 bases at V and 5 bases at J, with 16 bases between the two ends.

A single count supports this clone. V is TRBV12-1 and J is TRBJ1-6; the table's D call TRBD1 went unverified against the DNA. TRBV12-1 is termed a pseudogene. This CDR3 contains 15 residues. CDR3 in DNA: TGTGCCAGCAGCTTGGGGGCGGACAGAAATTCACCCCTCCACTTT. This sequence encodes CASSLGADRNSPLHF.

Here the CDR3 reads CASSDSTGGSGTDTQYF. CDR3 DNA: TGTGCCAGCAGTGACTCGACGGGGGGTTCTGGCACAGATACGCAGTATTTT. V gene TRBV6-4 combines with J gene TRBJ2-3; TRBD2 matches at 7 bases. This CDR3 contains 17 residues. The germline gives CDR1 MRHNA, CDR2 SNTAGT. Trimming cost V 0 bases and J 1 base; bases outside gene matches: 7.

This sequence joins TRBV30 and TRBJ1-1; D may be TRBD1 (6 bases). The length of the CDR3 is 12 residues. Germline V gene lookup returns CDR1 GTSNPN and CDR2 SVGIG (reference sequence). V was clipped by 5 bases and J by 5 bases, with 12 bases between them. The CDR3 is CAWLRGRTEAFF. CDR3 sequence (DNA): TGTGCCTGGCTCAGGGGAAGGACTGAAGCTTTCTTT.

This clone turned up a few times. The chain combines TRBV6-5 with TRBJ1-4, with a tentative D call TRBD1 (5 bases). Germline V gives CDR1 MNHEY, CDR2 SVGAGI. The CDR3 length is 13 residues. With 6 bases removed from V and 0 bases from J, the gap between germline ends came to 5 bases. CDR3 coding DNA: TGTGCCAGCAGCAGGGCAACTAATGAAAAACTGTTTTTT. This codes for CASSRATNEKLFF.